Listed below are T cell receptor beta chains from one sample, sequenced in a study of T-cell reconstitution after alpha-beta-depleted transplantation in children. TCRdb itself ran the PCR reads through MiXCR, one entry per CDR3 protein. The table includes some 300,000 distinct CDR3 sequences, 10% detected once. The specimen was PBMCs, collected before TCRalphabeta/CD19-depleted stem cell transplant. The receptors were gathered from a boy under two years old with acute myeloid leukemia, due to receive a stem cell transplant. Both conserved end residues are part of each CDR3. Each record gives: V gene, clone size, J gene, D gene, CDR3 DNA, CDR3 protein. The D gene is left open where the match is weak. Size values are once, few and many counts, or a class for expanded clones, and some rows have none.

v_call: TRBV7-2; clone_size: many; j_call: TRBJ1-2; d_call: NA; cdr3_nt: TGTGCCAGCAGTCCAAGGGCCAGGACAGATGGCTACACCTTC; cdr3_aa: CASSPRARTDGYTF
v_call: TRBV19; clone_size: NA; j_call: TRBJ2-3; d_call: NA; cdr3_nt: TGTGCCAGTAGTAGCCCTCTGACTGCGAGGGCAGATACGCAGTATTTT; cdr3_aa: CASSSPLTARADTQYF
v_call: TRBV6-5; clone_size: many; j_call: TRBJ2-7; d_call: NA; cdr3_nt: TGTGCCAGCAGTTACTGGGGGCGCGAGCAGTACTTC; cdr3_aa: CASSYWGREQYF
v_call: TRBV5-1; clone_size: many; j_call: TRBJ1-2; d_call: NA; cdr3_nt: TGCGCCAGCAGCTTGCGGAAATCGTGGGTTAACTATGGCTACACCTTC; cdr3_aa: CASSLRKSWVNYGYTF
v_call: TRBV5-1; clone_size: many; j_call: TRBJ1-1; d_call: NA; cdr3_nt: TGCGCCAGCAGCTTGGCGGGTTCCTGGAACACTGAAGCTTTCTTT; cdr3_aa: CASSLAGSWNTEAFF
v_call: TRBV3-1; clone_size: many; j_call: TRBJ2-5; d_call: NA; cdr3_nt: TGTGCCAGCAGCCAAACCCCTGGACTGCAAGAGACCCAGTACTTC; cdr3_aa: CASSQTPGLQETQYF
v_call: TRBV5-1; clone_size: many; j_call: TRBJ2-1; d_call: NA; cdr3_nt: TGCGCCAGCAGCTTGGACCCAGGACACCTGGGGAATGAGCAGTTCTTC; cdr3_aa: CASSLDPGHLGNEQFF
v_call: TRBV5-1; clone_size: NA; j_call: TRBJ2-1; d_call: TRBD2; cdr3_nt: TGCGCCAGCAGTGGGACTAGCGGGGTTTATAATGAGCAGTTCTTC; cdr3_aa: CASSGTSGVYNEQFF
v_call: TRBV5-1; clone_size: many; j_call: TRBJ1-4; d_call: NA; cdr3_nt: TGCGCCAGCAGCCAAGGTTTTTTTCCGGAAAAACTGTTTTTT; cdr3_aa: CASSQGFFPEKLFF
v_call: TRBV5-1; clone_size: many; j_call: TRBJ2-5; d_call: NA; cdr3_nt: TGCGCCAGCAGCACAGGGAGAGAGACCCAGTACTTC; cdr3_aa: CASSTGRETQYF
v_call: TRBV28; clone_size: many; j_call: TRBJ2-1; d_call: TRBD2; cdr3_nt: TGTGCCAGCAGGAAAATAGCGGGAGGTAATGAGCAGTTCTTC; cdr3_aa: CASRKIAGGNEQFF
v_call: TRBV29-1; clone_size: NA; j_call: TRBJ2-7; d_call: NA; cdr3_nt: TGCAGCGTTACGAGGCTCCCCTCCTACGAGCAGTACTTC; cdr3_aa: CSVTRLPSYEQYF
v_call: TRBV5-1; clone_size: many; j_call: TRBJ1-2; d_call: TRBD1; cdr3_nt: TGCGCCAGCAGCAACACCACGGGACAGGGGAAGGGCTACACCTTC; cdr3_aa: CASSNTTGQGKGYTF
v_call: TRBV10-3; clone_size: many; j_call: TRBJ2-3; d_call: TRBD1; cdr3_nt: TGTGCCATCTGGGGACAGGAAGGCACAGATACGCAGTATTTT; cdr3_aa: CAIWGQEGTDTQYF
v_call: TRBV11-2; clone_size: many; j_call: TRBJ2-1; d_call: NA; cdr3_nt: TGTGCCAGCAGCTTACAGGGGATACTATACAATGAGCAGTTCTTC; cdr3_aa: CASSLQGILYNEQFF
v_call: TRBV12-3/TRBV12-4; clone_size: many; j_call: TRBJ2-7; d_call: NA; cdr3_nt: TGTGCCAGCAGCTCCACGAGGAAGAGCGAGCAGTACTTC; cdr3_aa: CASSSTRKSEQYF
v_call: TRBV7-3; clone_size: many; j_call: TRBJ2-2; d_call: TRBD1; cdr3_nt: TGTGCCAGCAGCTTAGCCGGGACAGTGAACACCGGGGAGCTGTTTTTT; cdr3_aa: CASSLAGTVNTGELFF
v_call: TRBV12-3/TRBV12-4; clone_size: many; j_call: TRBJ1-3; d_call: NA; cdr3_nt: TGTGCCAGCAGCCGCCAAGGAGCTGGAAACACCATATATTTT; cdr3_aa: CASSRQGAGNTIYF
v_call: TRBV3-1; clone_size: many; j_call: TRBJ1-1; d_call: NA; cdr3_nt: TGTGCCAGCCGCCGGGGAAACACTGAAGCTTTCTTT; cdr3_aa: CASRRGNTEAFF
v_call: TRBV5-5; clone_size: many; j_call: TRBJ2-1; d_call: NA; cdr3_nt: TGTGCCAGCAGCTTGGGCCACAATGAGCAGTTCTTC; cdr3_aa: CASSLGHNEQFF
v_call: TRBV19; clone_size: NA; j_call: TRBJ2-1; d_call: TRBD2; cdr3_nt: TGTGCCAGTACCCGGACTAGCGGGAGGAGGTCCTACAATGAGCAGTTCTTC; cdr3_aa: CASTRTSGRRSYNEQFF
v_call: TRBV10-3; clone_size: many; j_call: TRBJ2-2; d_call: TRBD2; cdr3_nt: TGTGCCATCAGTGAGCCTTTAGCGGGGGGGCGCGGGGAGCTGTTTTTT; cdr3_aa: CAISEPLAGGRGELFF
v_call: TRBV5-1; clone_size: many; j_call: TRBJ2-1; d_call: TRBD2; cdr3_nt: TGCGCCAGCAGTCGAGCGGGAGCGGGCTACAATGAGCAGTTCTTC; cdr3_aa: CASSRAGAGYNEQFF
v_call: TRBV11-3; clone_size: many; j_call: TRBJ2-2; d_call: TRBD2; cdr3_nt: TGTGCCAGCAGCCCGGGACTAGCGGGACACACCGGGGAGCTGTTTTTT; cdr3_aa: CASSPGLAGHTGELFF
v_call: TRBV7-3; clone_size: many; j_call: TRBJ2-1; d_call: NA; cdr3_nt: TGTGCCAGCAGCTTAACGGGGGCAGGGAATGAGCAGTTCTTC; cdr3_aa: CASSLTGAGNEQFF
v_call: TRBV10-3; clone_size: few; j_call: TRBJ1-1; d_call: NA; cdr3_nt: TGTGCCTCCCGGGAGGACACTGAAGCTTTCTTT; cdr3_aa: CASREDTEAFF
v_call: TRBV7-3; clone_size: NA; j_call: TRBJ2-5; d_call: TRBD2; cdr3_nt: TGTGCCAGCAGCATAGCGGGAGGAGAAGAGACCCAGTACTTC; cdr3_aa: CASSIAGGEETQYF
v_call: TRBV20-1; clone_size: many; j_call: TRBJ1-6; d_call: NA; cdr3_nt: TGCAGTGCCTTTCCGGGTCCCTCCTATAATTCACCCCTCCACTTT; cdr3_aa: CSAFPGPSYNSPLHF
v_call: TRBV7-9; clone_size: many; j_call: TRBJ2-1; d_call: NA; cdr3_nt: TGTGCCAGCAGCTTAGGCAGGCTCTCCTACAATGAGCAGTTCTTC; cdr3_aa: CASSLGRLSYNEQFF
v_call: TRBV5-1; clone_size: many; j_call: TRBJ2-1; d_call: NA; cdr3_nt: TGCGCCACTTCTTCTGGCCATGCCCTCGATGAGCAGTTCTTC; cdr3_aa: CATSSGHALDEQFF
v_call: TRBV30; clone_size: once; j_call: TRBJ2-7; d_call: TRBD1; cdr3_nt: TGTGCCTGGAGAGACAGGGGAAAGTACGAGCAGTACTTC; cdr3_aa: CAWRDRGKYEQYF
v_call: TRBV10-3; clone_size: many; j_call: TRBJ1-1; d_call: NA; cdr3_nt: TGTGCCATCAGAGGAGGGGAGAAATCTGAAGCTTTCTTT; cdr3_aa: CAIRGGEKSEAFF
v_call: TRBV6-5; clone_size: many; j_call: TRBJ1-3; d_call: NA; cdr3_nt: TGTGCCAGCAGTTCCTGGCCATTCGACAGCTCTGGAAACACCATATATTTT; cdr3_aa: CASSSWPFDSSGNTIYF
v_call: TRBV12-3/TRBV12-4; clone_size: many; j_call: TRBJ2-3; d_call: TRBD2; cdr3_nt: TGTGCCAGCAGTCTTGGACTAGGGGCAGATACGCAGTATTTT; cdr3_aa: CASSLGLGADTQYF
v_call: TRBV5-1; clone_size: NA; j_call: TRBJ2-2; d_call: TRBD2; cdr3_nt: TGCGCCAGCAGCGTTGGACTAGCGGCCGGGGAGCTGTTTTTT; cdr3_aa: CASSVGLAAGELFF
v_call: TRBV13; clone_size: many; j_call: TRBJ2-7; d_call: TRBD1; cdr3_nt: TGTGCCAGCAGCTTAGTAGGGGGCTACTACGAGCAGTACTTC; cdr3_aa: CASSLVGGYYEQYF
v_call: TRBV28; clone_size: many; j_call: TRBJ2-5; d_call: NA; cdr3_nt: TGTGCCAGCAGTTTCTTCGGACGGGGAATTTTGGGTGAGACCCAGTACTTC; cdr3_aa: CASSFFGRGILGETQYF
v_call: TRBV28; clone_size: few; j_call: TRBJ2-1; d_call: NA; cdr3_nt: TGTGCCAGCCATAAAACTAGCAGGCGTCGGGATGAGCAGTTCTTC; cdr3_aa: CASHKTSRRRDEQFF
v_call: TRBV20-1; clone_size: many; j_call: TRBJ2-3; d_call: NA; cdr3_nt: TGCAGTGCCGACGCCAAGTCCAGCACAGATACGCAGTATTTT; cdr3_aa: CSADAKSSTDTQYF
v_call: TRBV27; clone_size: many; j_call: TRBJ1-3; d_call: TRBD1; cdr3_nt: TGTGCCAGCAGTTTAGGACAGGGGATAGGAAACACCATATATTTT; cdr3_aa: CASSLGQGIGNTIYF
v_call: TRBV29-1; clone_size: many; j_call: TRBJ2-4; d_call: NA; cdr3_nt: TGCAGCGTTGAAGAAGAGAGGGCCAAAAACATTCAGTACTTC; cdr3_aa: CSVEEERAKNIQYF
v_call: TRBV29-1; clone_size: many; j_call: TRBJ2-3; d_call: TRBD1; cdr3_nt: TGCAGCGTTTTGACAGGGATGGGGGCAGATACGCAGTATTTT; cdr3_aa: CSVLTGMGADTQYF
v_call: TRBV28; clone_size: many; j_call: TRBJ2-5; d_call: TRBD2; cdr3_nt: TGTGCCAGCAGTTTAAGGCGGGGGGGCCAAGAGACCCAGTACTTC; cdr3_aa: CASSLRRGGQETQYF
v_call: TRBV3-1; clone_size: NA; j_call: TRBJ2-3; d_call: NA; cdr3_nt: TGTGCCAGCAGCCAAGAAGGGGGCCAGCGGGAGCGTGGAGATACGCAGTATTTT; cdr3_aa: CASSQEGGQRERGDTQYF
v_call: TRBV13; clone_size: many; j_call: TRBJ2-7; d_call: NA; cdr3_nt: TGTGCCAGCAGCTTATGGAGAAGGCGACCCGACGAGCAGTACTTC; cdr3_aa: CASSLWRRRPDEQYF
v_call: TRBV27; clone_size: many; j_call: TRBJ2-7; d_call: TRBD2; cdr3_nt: TGTGCCAGCAGTTTACGGTCCAGCGGGAGGGCCGCGGCCTACGAGCAGTACTTC; cdr3_aa: CASSLRSSGRAAAYEQYF
v_call: TRBV27; clone_size: many; j_call: TRBJ2-5; d_call: NA; cdr3_nt: TGTGCCAGCAGTTTATCCCCAAGAGAGGAGACCCAGTACTTC; cdr3_aa: CASSLSPREETQYF
v_call: TRBV12-3/TRBV12-4; clone_size: few; j_call: TRBJ2-3; d_call: TRBD2; cdr3_nt: TGTGCCAGCAGTCCCGAGCGGGGGGTCCTCTACCGCACAGATACGCAGTATTTT; cdr3_aa: CASSPERGVLYRTDTQYF
v_call: TRBV28; clone_size: medium-sized; j_call: TRBJ2-7; d_call: NA; cdr3_nt: TGTGCCAGCAGCCAGGTCGCCTACGAGCAGTACTTC; cdr3_aa: CASSQVAYEQYF
v_call: TRBV29-1; clone_size: once; j_call: TRBJ2-1; d_call: TRBD2; cdr3_nt: TGCAGCGTTGTGCTAGCGGGAGGGTGGCTCAATGAGCAGTTCTTC; cdr3_aa: CSVVLAGGWLNEQFF
v_call: TRBV20-1; clone_size: many; j_call: TRBJ2-3; d_call: TRBD2; cdr3_nt: TGCAGTGTCAACCTGGTCCTTCGGGCGGGGGGGCCAACAGATACGCAGTATTTT; cdr3_aa: CSVNLVLRAGGPTDTQYF
v_call: TRBV18; clone_size: many; j_call: TRBJ2-5; d_call: NA; cdr3_nt: TGTGCCAGCTCAGAAAGGGCAGTGGTCCCGGAGACCCAGTACTTC; cdr3_aa: CASSERAVVPETQYF
v_call: TRBV4-2; clone_size: NA; j_call: TRBJ2-1; d_call: TRBD2; cdr3_nt: TGTGCCAGCAGCCAAGATATCCTAGCGGGACTCTACAATGAGCAGTTCTTC; cdr3_aa: CASSQDILAGLYNEQFF
v_call: TRBV28; clone_size: many; j_call: TRBJ1-5; d_call: NA; cdr3_nt: TGTGCCAGCAGCCGGAATCAGCCCCAGCATTTT; cdr3_aa: CASSRNQPQHF
v_call: TRBV4-3; clone_size: many; j_call: TRBJ2-5; d_call: TRBD2; cdr3_nt: TGCGCCAGCAGCGCTTCGACTAGCGGGAGGCAGGGAGAGACCCAGTACTTC; cdr3_aa: CASSASTSGRQGETQYF
v_call: TRBV10-3; clone_size: many; j_call: TRBJ2-3; d_call: TRBD2; cdr3_nt: TGTGCCATCAGTGAGTCGGTGGTAGCGGGGGGTCAGGGAGCAGATACGCAGTATTTT; cdr3_aa: CAISESVVAGGQGADTQYF
v_call: TRBV12-3/TRBV12-4; clone_size: many; j_call: TRBJ1-3; d_call: NA; cdr3_nt: TGTGCCAGCAGTTTAGCCATCTCTGGAAACACCATATATTTT; cdr3_aa: CASSLAISGNTIYF
v_call: TRBV7-3; clone_size: many; j_call: TRBJ2-3; d_call: NA; cdr3_nt: TGTGCCAGCAGCTTAGGGGCCTCGGCAGATACGCAGTATTTT; cdr3_aa: CASSLGASADTQYF
v_call: TRBV9; clone_size: many; j_call: TRBJ2-4; d_call: TRBD1; cdr3_nt: TGTGCCAGCAGCGAGGGACAGGCTCTAGCCAAAAACATTCAGTACTTC; cdr3_aa: CASSEGQALAKNIQYF